This TCR beta chain was sequenced for a study of sequential checkpoint blockade in melanoma. Study overall: Arm A got nivolumab then ipilimumab; arm B the reverse, 1:1. TCRbeta immunosequencing was performed on DNA from over 90 pretreatment melanoma tumor samples. Findings of the study overall: Patients with week-13 increases in T-cell fraction and clonality benefited about 30 times more often. T-cell fraction and clonality followed PD-L1 and CD8+ counts, not mutational load.

Profiling relied on immunoSEQ multiplex PCR, and the TCRdb table lists in-frame clones only, not all of them. This repertoire shows roughly 3,000 clones, around 25% found once; its top ten account for more than 9.5%. The CDR3 contains 16 residues. Trimming removed 4 bases from V and 10 bases from J; junction bases left unmatched: 13. Germline loops: CDR1 SGHVS, CDR2 FNYEAQ. Treatment of the sample: randomized to nivolumab then ipilimumab (arm A) or the reverse (arm B). This clone was seen ten or more times. Its antigen is not known. The source of this sequence is a human donor with melanoma. The chain is built from TRBV7-6 and TRBJ1-6, with 7 bases fitting TRBD1. The sequences come from tumor tissue (inferred from file names), collected from a patient given nivolumab and ipilimumab in sequence. This chain's CDR3 is CASSYRQGVFGSPLHF. DNA for the CDR3: TGTGCCAGCAGCTATAGACAGGGAGTGTTTGGATCACCCCTCCACTTT.